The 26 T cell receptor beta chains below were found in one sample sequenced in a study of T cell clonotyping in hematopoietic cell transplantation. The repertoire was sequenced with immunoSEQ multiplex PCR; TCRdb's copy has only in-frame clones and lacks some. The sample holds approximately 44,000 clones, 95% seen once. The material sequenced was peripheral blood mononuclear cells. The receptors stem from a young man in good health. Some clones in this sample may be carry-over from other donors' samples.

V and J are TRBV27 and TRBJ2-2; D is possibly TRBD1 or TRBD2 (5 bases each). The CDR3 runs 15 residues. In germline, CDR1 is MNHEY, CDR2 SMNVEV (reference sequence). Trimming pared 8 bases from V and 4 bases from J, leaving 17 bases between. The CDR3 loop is CASRLIGTGTGELFF. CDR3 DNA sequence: TGTGCCAGCCGACTAATCGGGACGGGCACCGGGGAGCTGTTTTTT.

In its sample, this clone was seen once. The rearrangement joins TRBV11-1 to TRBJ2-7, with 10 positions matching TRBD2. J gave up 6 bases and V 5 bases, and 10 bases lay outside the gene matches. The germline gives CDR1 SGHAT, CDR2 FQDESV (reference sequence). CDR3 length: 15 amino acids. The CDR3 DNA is TGTGCCAGCAGCCAAGGATTACTAGCGGGAATCGAGCAGTACTTC. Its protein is CASSQGLLAGIEQYF.

The CDR3: CAISEYRQFYEQYF. CDR3 nucleotide sequence: TGTGCCATCAGTGAGTATAGACAGTTCTACGAGCAGTACTTC. J is TRBJ2-7 and V is TRBV10-3; the D gene is possibly TRBD1 (5 bases). The CDR3 runs to 14 residues. CDR1 is ENHRY, CDR2 SYGVKD, per germline. V dropped 1 base and J dropped 3 bases, with 10 bases sitting between them.

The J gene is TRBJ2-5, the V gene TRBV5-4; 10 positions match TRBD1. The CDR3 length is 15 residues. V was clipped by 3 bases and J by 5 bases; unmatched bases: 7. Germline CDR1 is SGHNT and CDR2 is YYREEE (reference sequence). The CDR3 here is CASSSRQGAGETQYF. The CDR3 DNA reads TGTGCCAGCAGCTCCCGACAGGGGGCGGGGGAGACCCAGTACTTC.

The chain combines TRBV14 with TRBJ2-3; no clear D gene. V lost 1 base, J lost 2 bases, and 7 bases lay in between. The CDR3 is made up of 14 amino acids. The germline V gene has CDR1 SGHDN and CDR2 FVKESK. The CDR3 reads CASSQGSITDTQYF. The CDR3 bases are TGTGCCAGCAGCCAAGGTAGCATCACAGATACGCAGTATTTT.

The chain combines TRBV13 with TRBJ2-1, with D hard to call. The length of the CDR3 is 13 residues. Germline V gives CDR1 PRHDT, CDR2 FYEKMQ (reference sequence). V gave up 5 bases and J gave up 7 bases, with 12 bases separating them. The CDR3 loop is CASSPFRVNEQFF. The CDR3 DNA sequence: TGTGCCAGCAGCCCGTTTAGGGTTAATGAGCAGTTCTTC.

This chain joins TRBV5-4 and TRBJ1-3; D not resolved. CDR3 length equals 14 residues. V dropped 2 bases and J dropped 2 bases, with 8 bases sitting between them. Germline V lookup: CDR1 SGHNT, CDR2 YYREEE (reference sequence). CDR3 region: CASSFNRAGNTIYF. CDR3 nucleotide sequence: TGTGCCAGCAGCTTTAATCGGGCTGGAAACACCATATATTTT.

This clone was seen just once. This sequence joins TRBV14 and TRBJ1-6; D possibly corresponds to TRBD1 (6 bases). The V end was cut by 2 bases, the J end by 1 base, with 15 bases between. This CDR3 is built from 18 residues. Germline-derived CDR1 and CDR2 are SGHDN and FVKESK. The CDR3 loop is CASSQYGRGKSYNSPLHF. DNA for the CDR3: TGTGCCAGCAGCCAATACGGGAGGGGGAAGTCCTATAATTCACCCCTCCACTTT.

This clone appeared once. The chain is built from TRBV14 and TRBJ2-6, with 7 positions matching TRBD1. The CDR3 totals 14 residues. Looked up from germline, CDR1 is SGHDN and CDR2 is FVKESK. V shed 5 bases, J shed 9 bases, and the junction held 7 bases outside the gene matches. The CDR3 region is CASSSGQRLNVLTF. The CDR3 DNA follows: TGTGCCAGCAGCTCGGGACAGCGACTCAACGTCCTGACTTTC.

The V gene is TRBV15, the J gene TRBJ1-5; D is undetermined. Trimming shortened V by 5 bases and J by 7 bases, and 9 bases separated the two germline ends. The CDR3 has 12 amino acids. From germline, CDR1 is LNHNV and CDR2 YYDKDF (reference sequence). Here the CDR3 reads CATSRVEQPQHF. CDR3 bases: TGTGCCACCAGCCGTGTGGAACAGCCCCAGCATTTT. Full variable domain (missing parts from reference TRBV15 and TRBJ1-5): DAMVIQNPRYQVTQFGKPVTLSCSQTLNHNVMYWYQQKSSQAPKLLFHYYDKDFNNEADTPDNFQSRRPNTSFCFLDIRSPGLGDTAMYLCATSRVEQPQHFGDGTRLSIL.

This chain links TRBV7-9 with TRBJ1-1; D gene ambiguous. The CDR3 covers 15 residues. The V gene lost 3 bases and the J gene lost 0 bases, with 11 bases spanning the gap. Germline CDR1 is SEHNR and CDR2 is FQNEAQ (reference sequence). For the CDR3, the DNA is TGTGCCAGCAGCTTTATTCCGCCCTTGAACACTGAAGCTTTCTTT. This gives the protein CASSFIPPLNTEAFF.

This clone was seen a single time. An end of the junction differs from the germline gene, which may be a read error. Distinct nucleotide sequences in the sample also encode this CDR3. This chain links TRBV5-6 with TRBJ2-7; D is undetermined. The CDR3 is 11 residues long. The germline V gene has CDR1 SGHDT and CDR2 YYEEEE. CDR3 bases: TGTGCAAGCAGCTTCAGCTACGAGCAGTACTTC. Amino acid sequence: CASSFSYEQYF.

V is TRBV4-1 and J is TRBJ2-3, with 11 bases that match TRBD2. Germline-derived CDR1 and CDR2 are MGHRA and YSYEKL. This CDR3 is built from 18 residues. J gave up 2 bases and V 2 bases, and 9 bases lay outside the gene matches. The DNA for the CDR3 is TGCGCCAGCAGCCAATGGGCGTCTAGCGGGGGGTACACAGATACGCAGTATTTT. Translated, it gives CASSQWASSGGYTDTQYF.

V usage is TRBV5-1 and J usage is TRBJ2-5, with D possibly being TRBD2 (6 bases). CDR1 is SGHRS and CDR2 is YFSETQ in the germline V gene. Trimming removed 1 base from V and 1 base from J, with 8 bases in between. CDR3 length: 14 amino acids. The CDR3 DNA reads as TGCGCCAGCAGCTTGCAGGGACTCCAAGAGACCCAGTACTTC. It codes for CASSLQGLQETQYF.

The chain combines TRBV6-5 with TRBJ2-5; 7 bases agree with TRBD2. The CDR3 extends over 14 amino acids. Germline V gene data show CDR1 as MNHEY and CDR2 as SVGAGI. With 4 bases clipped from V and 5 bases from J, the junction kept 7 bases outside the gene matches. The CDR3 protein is CASSWGGLMETQYF. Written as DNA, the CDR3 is TGTGCCAGCAGTTGGGGGGGACTCATGGAGACCCAGTACTTC.

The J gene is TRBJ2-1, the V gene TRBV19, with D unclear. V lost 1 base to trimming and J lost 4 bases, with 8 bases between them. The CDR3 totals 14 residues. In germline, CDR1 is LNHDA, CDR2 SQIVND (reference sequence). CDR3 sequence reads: CASSIGLQYNEQFF. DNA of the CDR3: TGTGCCAGTAGTATAGGTCTTCAGTACAATGAGCAGTTCTTC.

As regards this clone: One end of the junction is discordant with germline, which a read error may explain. Written as DNA, the CDR3 is TGTGCCAGCAGCTTAGGCCTAAACCATCTGATCTTC. Its protein is CASSLGLNHLIF. The chain couples TRBV13 to TRBJ2-7; D unclear. The CDR3 spans 12 residues. Looked up from germline, CDR1 is PRHDT and CDR2 is FYEKMQ (reference sequence).

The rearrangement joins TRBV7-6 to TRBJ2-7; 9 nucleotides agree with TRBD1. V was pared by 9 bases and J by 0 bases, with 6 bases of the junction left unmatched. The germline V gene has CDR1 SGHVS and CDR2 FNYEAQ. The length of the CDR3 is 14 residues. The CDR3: CASTGGGSSYEQYF. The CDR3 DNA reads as TGTGCCAGTACAGGGGGCGGGAGCTCCTACGAGCAGTACTTC.

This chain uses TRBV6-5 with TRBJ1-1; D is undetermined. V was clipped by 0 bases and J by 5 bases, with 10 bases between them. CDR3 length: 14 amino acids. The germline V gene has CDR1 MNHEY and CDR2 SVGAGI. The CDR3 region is CASSYSLGRTEAFF. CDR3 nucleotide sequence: TGTGCCAGCAGTTACTCTCTGGGGAGAACTGAAGCTTTCTTT.

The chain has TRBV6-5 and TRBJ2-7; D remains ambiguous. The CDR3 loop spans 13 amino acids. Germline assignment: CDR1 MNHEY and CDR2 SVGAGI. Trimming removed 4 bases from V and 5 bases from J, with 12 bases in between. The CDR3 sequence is CASSSGLLDEQYF. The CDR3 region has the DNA TGTGCCAGCAGTTCTGGCCTCTTGGACGAGCAGTACTTC.

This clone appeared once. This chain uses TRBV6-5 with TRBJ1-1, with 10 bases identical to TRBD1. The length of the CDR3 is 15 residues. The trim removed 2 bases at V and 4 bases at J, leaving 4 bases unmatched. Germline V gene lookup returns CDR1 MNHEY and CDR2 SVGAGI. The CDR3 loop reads CASSYRGQGSTEAFF. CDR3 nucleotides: TGTGCCAGCAGTTACCGGGGACAGGGGAGCACTGAAGCTTTCTTT.

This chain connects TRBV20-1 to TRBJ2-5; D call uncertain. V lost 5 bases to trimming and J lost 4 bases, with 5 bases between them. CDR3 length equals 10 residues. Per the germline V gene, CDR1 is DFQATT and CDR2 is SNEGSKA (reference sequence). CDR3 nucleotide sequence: TGCAGTGCTTTTTTAGAGACCCAGTACTTC. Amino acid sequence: CSAFLETQYF.

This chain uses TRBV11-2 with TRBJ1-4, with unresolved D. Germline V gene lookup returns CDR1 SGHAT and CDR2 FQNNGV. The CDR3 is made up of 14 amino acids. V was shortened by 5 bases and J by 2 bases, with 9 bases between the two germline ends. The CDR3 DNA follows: TGTGCCAGCAGCCTAGGGATCACTAATGAAAAACTGTTTTTT. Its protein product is CASSLGITNEKLFF.

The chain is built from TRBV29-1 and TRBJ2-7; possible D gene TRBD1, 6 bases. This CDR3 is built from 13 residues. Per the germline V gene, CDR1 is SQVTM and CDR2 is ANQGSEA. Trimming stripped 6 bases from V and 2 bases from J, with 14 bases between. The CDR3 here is CSVGMTGPYEQYF. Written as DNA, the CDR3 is TGCAGCGTAGGAATGACAGGACCCTACGAGCAGTACTTC.

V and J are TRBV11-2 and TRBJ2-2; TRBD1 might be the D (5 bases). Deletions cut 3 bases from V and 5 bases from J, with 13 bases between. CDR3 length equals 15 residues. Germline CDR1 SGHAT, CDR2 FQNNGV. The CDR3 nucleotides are TGTGCCAGCAGCTTGAGTAGGGGTATAACCGGGGAGCTGTTTTTT. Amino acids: CASSLSRGITGELFF. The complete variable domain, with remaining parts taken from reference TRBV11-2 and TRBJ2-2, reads EAGVAQSPRYKIIEKRQSVAFWCNPISGHATLYWYQQILGQGPKLLIQFQNNGVVDDSQLPKDRFSAERLKGVDSTLKIQPAKLEDSAVYLCASSLSRGITGELFFGEGSRLTVL.

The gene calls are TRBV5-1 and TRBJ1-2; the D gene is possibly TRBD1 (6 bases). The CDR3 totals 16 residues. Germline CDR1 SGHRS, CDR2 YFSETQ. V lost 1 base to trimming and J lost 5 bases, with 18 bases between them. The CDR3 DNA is TGCGCCAGCAGCTTGATATTCGGACAGTCTGCTTATGGCTACACCTTC. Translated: CASSLIFGQSAYGYTF.